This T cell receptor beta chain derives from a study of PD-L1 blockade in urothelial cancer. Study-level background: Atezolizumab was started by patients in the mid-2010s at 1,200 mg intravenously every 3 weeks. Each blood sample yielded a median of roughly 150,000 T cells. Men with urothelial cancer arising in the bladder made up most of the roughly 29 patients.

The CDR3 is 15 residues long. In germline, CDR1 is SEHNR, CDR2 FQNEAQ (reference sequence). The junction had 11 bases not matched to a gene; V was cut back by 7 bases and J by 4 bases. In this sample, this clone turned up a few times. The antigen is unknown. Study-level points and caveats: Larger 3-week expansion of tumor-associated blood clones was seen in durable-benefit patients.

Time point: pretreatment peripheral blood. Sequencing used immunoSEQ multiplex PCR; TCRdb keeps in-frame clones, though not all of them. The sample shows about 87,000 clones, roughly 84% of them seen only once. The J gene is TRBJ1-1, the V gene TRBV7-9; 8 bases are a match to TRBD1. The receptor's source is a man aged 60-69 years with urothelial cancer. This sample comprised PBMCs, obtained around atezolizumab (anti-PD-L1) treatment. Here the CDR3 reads CASNTRTGRSTEAFF. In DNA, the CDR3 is TGTGCCAGCAACACCCGGACAGGGCGATCCACTGAAGCTTTCTTT.